This T cell receptor (beta chain) was documented in a study of metastatic and nonmetastatic thyroid tumors. Study-wide context: Both malignant and benign thyroid patients supplied peripheral blood and tumor or nodule tissue samples, across which the repertoires of these patients were then compared. Study results and limitations: Significantly higher TCR beta diversity was reportedly seen in malignant thyroid tumors than benign nodules, in blood and tumor.

As handled by the study authors: The study's classifier, a distant-metastasis tool for papillary thyroid cancer, was built using CDR3 differences across clinicopathological groups. TCRdb re-called the PCR reads through MiXCR. These V and J calls are TCRdb output, not the study's own analysis. Seen here are some 30,000 clones, about 20% observed once, and the top ten hold about 8%. Details on this clone: The target antigen is unknown.

No treatment of any kind had been given to any patient before thyroid surgery. CDR1 is DFQATT and CDR2 is SNEGSKA in the germline V gene (reference sequence). The V end was cut by 3 bases, the J end by 8 bases, with 13 bases between. This CDR3 is 13 amino acids long. The chain recombines TRBV20-1 with TRBJ1-4, with a tentative D call TRBD1 (6 bases). This sequence originates from a female donor with papillary thyroid cancer or a benign thyroid nodule (not recorded which). Some clones in this sample may be carry-over from other donors' samples. The sequenced sample was blood. The CDR3 DNA reads as TGCAGTGCTAGCGGCAGGGGAAGAGAAAAACTGTTTTTT. It yields the protein CSASGRGREKLFF.